The sequence of this TCR beta chain was determined in a study of blood T cell repertoires in COVID-19. Clones were sequenced by immunoSEQ multiplex PCR, and TCRdb holds only the in-frame ones, with some missing. The table has fewer than 200,000 clones, over 80% seen once. The CDR3 contains 15 residues. Trimming took off 0 bases at V and 0 bases at J, with 8 bases between the two ends. The germline gives CDR1 ENHRY, CDR2 SYGVKD. This sequence originates from a woman in her 30s who had been exposed to COVID-19. This chain uses TRBV10-3 with TRBJ1-1, with a tentative D call TRBD1 (6 bases). The specimen sequenced was PBMCs or T cells enriched from blood (not recorded which). CDR3 in amino acids: CAISESGGMNTEAFF. CDR3 DNA: TGTGCCATCAGTGAGTCAGGGGGTATGAACACTGAAGCTTTCTTT.